The TCR beta chain described here comes from a study of cytomegalovirus exposure and HLA in healthy donors. PCR involved 60 Vbeta and 13 Jbeta primers. Sequencing was performed with immunoSEQ multiplex PCR; in TCRdb, only in-frame clones are kept and a portion is missing. This sample yields about 120,000 clones, of which 75% to 90% are seen a single time; less than 2.5% belongs to the top ten. J was trimmed by 2 bases and V by 3 bases; bases with no gene match: 5. This CDR3 is built from 16 residues. Germline CDR1 is LNHDA and CDR2 is SQIVND (reference sequence). In its sample, this clone was seen a few times.

What was sequenced was PBMCs. V is TRBV19 and J is TRBJ2-2; 8 bases match TRBD2. This clonotype was sampled from a man aged 25 to 45 in good health and CMV-seronegative. The CDR3 here is CASSIGGGPNTGELFF. DNA for the CDR3: TGTGCCAGTAGTATCGGGGGGGGGCCTAACACCGGGGAGCTGTTTTTT.